The present T cell receptor beta chain was sequenced within a study of cytomegalovirus exposure and HLA in healthy donors. The study's findings and limits: In a later analysis, HLA-associated TCR beta chains were more clonally expanded than equally common others. Association with HLA alleles at 0.05 false discovery rate was found for around 15,000 TCR beta sequences in a later analysis. A link between a missense DCLRE1C variant and TCR beta V- and J-gene trimming emerged from a later analysis.

The PCR had 60 Vbeta and 13 Jbeta primers. Profiling relied on immunoSEQ multiplex PCR, and the TCRdb table lists in-frame clones only, not all of them. This table lists around 75,000 clones. On this clone itself: Its antigen is still unknown.

With V trimmed by 2 bases and J by 4 bases, 7 bases remained unmatched. Germline CDR1 and CDR2: GTSNPN and SVGIG (reference sequence). The CDR3 loop spans 15 amino acids. This TCR was sampled from a boy aged 5-17 years in good health and CMV-seronegative. This chain connects TRBV30 to TRBJ1-4, with 7 bases that match TRBD1. The sample taken for sequencing was PBMCs. The CDR3 DNA reads as TGTGCCTGGAGTCCTAACAGGGGCTTTAATGAAAAACTGTTTTTT. It is translated as CAWSPNRGFNEKLFF.